Below are 17 T cell receptor beta chains sequenced from a single sample in a study of shared clonotypes between healthy human individuals. Clones were read by immunoSEQ multiplex PCR, and TCRdb kept only the in-frame ones, dropping some. Here the sample spans 500,000 to 650,000 clones, roughly four fifths being singletons. Sequencing was performed on PBMCs. The receptors shown here come from a woman between 40 and 50 years old in good health. Some clones in this sample may be carry-over from other donors' samples.

The chain couples TRBV6-5 to TRBJ2-1, with TRBD1 matching 8 bases. The junction had 6 bases not matched to a gene; V was cut back by 5 bases and J by 3 bases. The CDR3 runs to 15 residues. CDR1 and CDR2 from the germline V gene are MNHEY and SVGAGI. Here the CDR3 reads CASSLLTGGYNEQFF. CDR3 nucleotide sequence: TGTGCCAGCAGTCTCCTCACAGGGGGCTACAATGAGCAGTTCTTC.

V is TRBV11-2 and J is TRBJ1-1, with D uncertain. V was pared by 4 bases and J by 0 bases, with 12 bases between. The CDR3 totals 15 residues. From germline, CDR1 is SGHAT and CDR2 FQNNGV. DNA for the CDR3: TGTGCCAGCAGCTCCATTAGGTCCTTGAACACTGAAGCTTTCTTT. Protein product: CASSSIRSLNTEAFF.

In the case of this clone: A single base separates this from a much larger clone, so it may be a read error. The chain links TRBV4-3 to TRBJ2-7; 9 bases align to TRBD1. The CDR3 covers 15 residues. Germline CDR1 reads LGHNA; CDR2 reads YSLEER. The CDR3 region has the DNA TGCGCCAGCAGCCAAGATCCCCGGGACAGGGTCGAGCAGTGCTTC. Residues: CASSQDPRDRVEQCF.

This chain links TRBV11-2 with TRBJ2-1; D not resolved. The CDR3 totals 12 residues. CDR1 is SGHAT, CDR2 FQNNGV, per germline. V was cut by 1 base and J by 7 bases, with 5 bases left in between. CDR3 loop: CASSLGANEQFF. DNA of the CDR3: TGTGCCAGCAGCTTAGGAGCAAATGAGCAGTTCTTC. The full variable domain, in which reference TRBV11-2 and TRBJ2-1 provide the parts outside the CDR3, is EAGVAQSPRYKIIEKRQSVAFWCNPISGHATLYWYQQILGQGPKLLIQFQNNGVVDDSQLPKDRFSAERLKGVDSTLKIQPAKLEDSAVYLCASSLGANEQFFGPGTRLTVL.

The chain links TRBV7-6 to TRBJ2-6; TRBD2 agrees at 11 bases. The CDR3 contains 19 residues. V lost 1 base, J lost 0 bases, and 5 bases stayed unmatched. Germline-derived CDR1 and CDR2 are SGHVS and FNYEAQ. This CDR3 reads CASSLGLAGFPSGANVLTF. The CDR3 coding sequence is TGTGCCAGCAGCTTAGGACTAGCGGGATTCCCCTCTGGGGCCAACGTCCTGACTTTC.

This clone was counted once. DNA of the CDR3: TGTGCCAGCAACCTCCCGGGACTATCCCGAGGGGAGCAGTATTTT. Protein: CASNLPGLSRGEQYF. This chain uses TRBV28 with TRBJ2-3; the match to TRBD2 covers 7 bases. The CDR3 is made up of 15 amino acids. V lost 7 bases, J lost 11 bases, and 18 bases stayed unmatched. Germline V gene data show CDR1 as MDHEN and CDR2 as SYDVKM.

This clone appeared once. With a far larger clone one base away, a read error is the likely cause. The rearrangement uses TRBV30 and TRBJ1-1; D is perhaps TRBD1 (6 bases). This CDR3 is built from 11 residues. The germline V and J ends were trimmed by 0 bases and 11 bases, with 10 bases remaining between them. From germline, CDR1 is GTSNPN and CDR2 SVGIG (reference sequence). Written as DNA, the CDR3 is TGTGCCTGGAGTGTACACAGGGACGCTTTCTTT. Its protein product is CAWSVHRDAFF.

Ten or more counts support this clone. The chain combines TRBV27 with TRBJ1-5; 7 bases map to TRBD1. V lost 10 bases and J lost 3; bases outside the gene matches: 6. Germline CDR1 MNHEY, CDR2 SMNVEV (reference sequence). CDR3 length equals 13 residues. For the CDR3, the DNA is TGTGCCACATCACAGGGGTACAATCAGCCCCAGCATTTT. It codes for CATSQGYNQPQHF.

The chain joins TRBV30 to TRBJ2-2; TRBD1 or TRBD2 may be the D gene (5 bases each). CDR1 is GTSNPN and CDR2 is SVGIG in the germline V gene (reference sequence). The CDR3 consists of 14 residues. The V end lost 5 bases, the J end lost 3 bases, and 13 bases lay between the germline ends. DNA of the CDR3: TGTGCCTGGGGGACCCATTGGGACACCGGGGAGCTGTTTTTT. Residues: CAWGTHWDTGELFF.

The chain couples TRBV5-4 to TRBJ2-1; D is possibly TRBD1 (6 bases). Looked up from germline, CDR1 is SGHNT and CDR2 is YYREEE (reference sequence). Trimming removed 4 bases at V and 8 bases at J, with 10 bases between. The CDR3 has 12 amino acids. The CDR3 spells CASSKTGYEQFF. DNA of the CDR3: TGTGCCAGCAGCAAAACAGGGTATGAGCAGTTCTTC. Variable domain in full (rest from reference TRBV5-4 and TRBJ2-1): ETGVTQSPTHLIKTRGQQVTLRCSSQSGHNTVSWYQQALGQGPQFIFQYYREEENGRGNFPPRFSGLQFPNYSSELNVNALELDDSALYLCASSKTGYEQFFGPGTRLTVL.

This clone was found once. V is TRBV9 and J is TRBJ1-3; D call uncertain. The CDR3 is 15 residues long. Trimming stripped 0 bases from V and 0 bases from J, with 7 bases between. The germline V gene encodes CDR1 SGDLS and CDR2 YYNGEE. The CDR3 sequence is CASSVDGDSGNTIYF. The CDR3, as DNA: TGTGCCAGCAGCGTAGATGGGGACTCTGGAAACACCATATATTTT.

The CDR3 here is CASSQRVSGQGGEQYF. The CDR3 DNA follows: TGTGCCAGCAGTCAAAGGGTATCAGGACAAGGAGGCGAGCAGTACTTC. This chain uses TRBV27 with TRBJ2-7, with D tentatively TRBD1 or TRBD2 (5 bases each). V was pared by 5 bases and J by 6 bases, with 23 bases between. In germline, CDR1 is MNHEY, CDR2 SMNVEV (reference sequence). The CDR3 runs 16 residues.

V gene TRBV5-1 combines with J gene TRBJ1-1; a possible D gene is TRBD1 (6 bases). Trimming took 2 bases from V and 6 from J, leaving 14 bases between them. The CDR3 consists of 14 residues. Germline CDR1 and CDR2: SGHRS and YFSETQ. CDR3 nucleotide sequence: TGCGCCAGCAGCTTACCGGGGGCTAATGCTGAAGCTTTCTTT. As protein: CASSLPGANAEAFF.

The chain employs TRBV30 and TRBJ2-7; the D call may be TRBD1 or TRBD2 (5 bases each). The CDR3 has 14 amino acids. Germline assignment: CDR1 GTSNPN and CDR2 SVGIG (reference sequence). With 1 base removed from V and 1 base from J, the gap between germline ends came to 11 bases. The CDR3 nucleotides are TGTGCCTGGAGTGGGGGGTTAGCGTCCTACGAGCAGTACTTC. It yields the protein CAWSGGLASYEQYF.

The chain is built from TRBV2 and TRBJ2-3, with 16 bases matching TRBD2. The germline CDR1 and CDR2 sequences are SNHLY and FYNNEI. The CDR3 consists of 17 residues. Trimming cost V 5 bases and J 4 bases; bases outside gene matches: 6. In nucleotides, the CDR3 is TGTGCCAGCAGTCACCCCGGGACTAGCGGGAGGGCAGATACGCAGTATTTT. Translation gives CASSHPGTSGRADTQYF.

This sequence joins TRBV29-1 and TRBJ2-7; D is possibly TRBD1 (6 bases). V gave up 0 bases and J gave up 6 bases, with 15 bases separating them. Looked up from germline, CDR1 is SQVTM and CDR2 is ANQGSEA. The CDR3 is made up of 14 amino acids. CDR3 in DNA: TGCAGCGTTGAAGATTGGGCAGGGGCCCCCGAGCAGTACTTC. Its translation: CSVEDWAGAPEQYF.

CDR3 amino acids: CASTSSGRDRNTF. The CDR3 bases are TGTGCCAGCACCTCATCCGGAAGGGATCGCAACACCTTC. The chain joins TRBV5-4 to TRBJ1-2; D gene uncertain. V dropped 6 bases and J dropped 12 bases, with 21 bases sitting between them. CDR3 length: 13 amino acids. Germline assignment: CDR1 SGHNT and CDR2 YYREEE (reference sequence).